This passage covers 8 T cell receptor beta chains from one sample sequenced in a study of cytomegalovirus exposure and HLA in healthy donors. Primers for the PCR totalled 60 Vbeta and 13 Jbeta. Libraries were prepared by immunoSEQ multiplex PCR; TCRdb keeps only in-frame clonotypes and omits some of them. The sample carries hundreds of thousands of clones, around 80% recorded once. Sequencing was done on a sample of PBMCs. These receptors originate from a boy aged 2-15 years in good health and CMV-seronegative.

The CDR3 DNA sequence: TGTGCCAGCAGCGTAGGGTCAGGGATCTACAATGAGCAGTTCTTC. Its translation is CASSVGSGIYNEQFF. The chain joins TRBV9 to TRBJ2-1; maybe TRBD1 (5 bases). Per the germline V gene, CDR1 is SGDLS and CDR2 is YYNGEE. The CDR3 has 15 residues. The V end was cut by 0 bases, the J end by 3 bases, with 10 bases between. Full variable domain (missing parts from reference TRBV9 and TRBJ2-1): DSGVTQTPKHLITATGQRVTLRCSPRSGDLSVYWYQQSLDQGLQFLIQYYNGEERAKGNILERFSAQQFPDLHSELNLSSLELGDSALYFCASSVGSGIYNEQFFGPGTRLTVL.

The rearrangement joins TRBV5-1 to TRBJ2-7; D perhaps matches TRBD2 (5 bases). The V gene lost 0 bases and the J gene lost 5 bases, with 6 bases spanning the gap. Looked up from germline, CDR1 is SGHRS and CDR2 is YFSETQ. The CDR3 contains 12 residues. Here the CDR3 DNA reads TGCGCCAGCAGCTTGGACGGGGACGAGCAGTACTTC. As protein: CASSLDGDEQYF.

The rearrangement joins TRBV7-8 to TRBJ2-7, with 7 positions matching TRBD1. CDR1 is SGHVS and CDR2 is FQNEAQ in the germline V gene. V shed 5 bases and J 4 bases; nucleotides not matched to a gene: 5. The CDR3 length is 13 residues. The CDR3 coding sequence is TGTGCCAGCAGCACCGGACAGGAATACGAGCAGTACTTC. Translation: CASSTGQEYEQYF.

The chain couples TRBV13 to TRBJ2-1, with D maybe TRBD2 (7 bases). In germline, CDR1 is PRHDT, CDR2 FYEKMQ (reference sequence). Between the trimmed V and J ends, which lost 5 bases and 9 bases, there was a span of 11 bases. CDR3 length equals 12 residues. The CDR3, as DNA: TGTGCCAGCAGCCCCGCGGGGGCTGAGCAGTTCTTC. Residues: CASSPAGAEQFF.

The chain recombines TRBV5-1 with TRBJ2-3, with D perhaps matching TRBD1 (6 bases). The V gene lost 4 bases and the J gene lost 5 bases, with 14 bases spanning the gap. Germline CDR1 is SGHRS and CDR2 is YFSETQ. CDR3 length: 14 residues. CDR3 protein: CASSLLAGEDTQYF. Written as DNA, the CDR3 is TGCGCCAGCAGCCTCCTAGCAGGGGAAGATACGCAGTATTTT.

This clone has only a few counts. The rearrangement links TRBV13 to TRBJ1-1; D is possibly TRBD1 (5 bases). The V end lost 5 bases, the J end lost 4 bases, and 14 bases lay between the germline ends. The CDR3 has 14 residues. From germline, CDR1 is PRHDT and CDR2 FYEKMQ (reference sequence). The CDR3 bases are TGTGCCAGCAGCCCCAGGGATTGGAGCACTGAAGCTTTCTTT. Protein product: CASSPRDWSTEAFF.

This clone appeared once. The chain couples TRBV5-8 to TRBJ2-7, with TRBD1 matching over 8 bases. Germline V CDR1 and CDR2: SGHTS, YDEGEE. With 0 bases clipped from V and 6 bases from J, the junction kept 14 bases outside the gene matches. The CDR3 sequence is 17 residues long. DNA for the CDR3: TGTGCCAGCAGCTTGGACGGGACAGGTGTCGGGGTTTCCGAGCAGTACTTC. Its translation is CASSLDGTGVGVSEQYF.

This chain joins TRBV4-1 and TRBJ2-2; 10 bases are shared with TRBD1. This CDR3 region has 18 residues. Losses at the gene ends were 6 bases for V and 3 bases for J; bases not matched to a gene: 13. In germline, CDR1 is MGHRA, CDR2 YSYEKL. In DNA form, the CDR3 reads TGCGCCAGCAGGCCAGAATTTCCCGGGACAGGGGACACCGGGGAGCTGTTTTTT. Protein: CASRPEFPGTGDTGELFF.